This TCR beta chain was retrieved from a study of shared clonotypes between healthy human individuals. About the research overall: Used for every donor were three CD4 naive, three CD4 memory, two CD8 naive and one CD8 memory plate. Whole-study findings and limits: Genetic and exposure-history diversity was limited by the small donor number.

Comment on this clone: Its specificity is not known. Other DNA sequences in this sample translate to the same CDR3.

All donors were Caucasian adults living in Nashville, Tennessee. This CDR3 comprises 14 residues. Germline V lookup: CDR1 KGHSH, CDR2 LQKENI. The junction had 3 bases not matched to a gene; V was cut back by 3 bases and J by 5 bases. Deep-level settings were used for running the assay. Method: immunoSEQ multiplex PCR; TCRdb's copy keeps in-frame clones and lacks some. The sample includes just under 350,000 clones, roughly 80% of them seen just once. This clonotype originated in a man aged 30 to 39 in good health. Sequencing used memory CD4+ T cells sorted from blood. As to subset: CD45RA-negative fraction. The rearrangement joins TRBV18 to TRBJ2-1; 8 bases align to TRBD2. The CDR3 sequence: CASSPLAGNNEQFF. CDR3 nucleotide sequence: TGTGCCAGCTCACCCTTAGCGGGAAACAATGAGCAGTTCTTC. Complete variable domain (other parts from reference TRBV18 and TRBJ2-1): NAGVMQNPRHLVRRRGQEARLRCSPMKGHSHVYWYRQLPEEGLKFMVYLQKENIIDESGMPKERFSAEFPKEGPSILRIQQVVRGDSAAYFCASSPLAGNNEQFFGPGTRLTVL.